Below, 8 T cell receptor beta chains from the same sample are listed, as sequenced in a study of blood T cell repertoires in COVID-19. Here immunoSEQ multiplex PCR was the method, and the copy in TCRdb shows in-frame clones only, minus some. In the table there are 300,000 to 350,000 clones, 80% to 95% of which are singletons. The sequenced material came from peripheral blood. These receptor sequences come from a woman under 40 with COVID-19, enrolled during active disease.

The chain joins TRBV5-1 to TRBJ2-1; 9 nucleotides agree with TRBD1. CDR3 length: 19 residues. With V trimmed by 1 base and J by 0 bases, 11 bases remained unmatched. From germline, CDR1 is SGHRS and CDR2 YFSETQ. The CDR3 region has the DNA TGCGCCAGCAGCTTGTTTTGGACAGGGGTTCGGAGCTCCTACAATGAGCAGTTCTTC. It codes for CASSLFWTGVRSSYNEQFF.

V is TRBV6-2 or TRBV6-3 and J is TRBJ2-5; 8 nucleotides align to TRBD2. This CDR3 comprises 15 residues. From germline, CDR1 is MNHEY and CDR2 SVGEGT. The V and J ends lost 6 bases and 5 bases, in that order; junction bases with no gene match: 11. The DNA for the CDR3 is TGTGCCAGCAGCTCGGGACTAGTTCCGTTCGAGACCCAGTACTTC. The encoded protein is CASSSGLVPFETQYF.

The gene calls are TRBV19 and TRBJ2-1, with 10 bases aligning to TRBD2. In germline, CDR1 is LNHDA, CDR2 SQIVND (reference sequence). Trimming took 6 bases from V and 4 from J; bases not matched to a gene: 3. CDR3 length: 14 amino acids. DNA of the CDR3: TGTGCCAGTAGAGCGGGAGGGATATACAATGAGCAGTTCTTC. It codes for CASRAGGIYNEQFF.

This clone was seen more than once but under ten times. The J gene is TRBJ1-5, the V gene TRBV4-1; a weak D match, TRBD1 (6 bases). In germline, CDR1 is MGHRA, CDR2 YSYEKL. The V end lost 0 bases, the J end lost 7 bases, and 19 bases lay between the germline ends. There are 17 residues in the CDR3. The CDR3 spells CASSQDPRGAREQPQHF. CDR3 nucleotide sequence: TGCGCCAGCAGCCAAGATCCCAGGGGCGCCCGAGAACAGCCCCAGCATTTT.

The V gene is TRBV19, the J gene TRBJ2-2; 7 nucleotides match TRBD1. The J segment lost 6 bases and the V segment lost 6 bases, leaving 7 bases of the junction unmatched. Germline V gene data show CDR1 as LNHDA and CDR2 as SQIVND (reference sequence). This CDR3 contains 14 residues. The CDR3 reads CASRQGGPAGELFF. In DNA, the CDR3 is TGTGCCAGTAGACAAGGGGGCCCCGCCGGGGAGCTGTTTTTT.

V usage is TRBV5-5 and J usage is TRBJ1-1; D gene ambiguous. Germline V lookup: CDR1 SGHKS, CDR2 YYEKEE (reference sequence). V lost 4 bases, J lost 9 bases, and 19 bases lay in between. CDR3 length: 14 residues. The CDR3 region is CASSPGPTSIQAFF. DNA of the CDR3: TGTGCCAGCAGCCCAGGACCGACTAGTATCCAAGCTTTCTTT.

This clone was seen a few times. The chain employs TRBV9 and TRBJ1-1; possibly TRBD1 for D (5 bases). CDR3 length: 14 residues. CDR1 and CDR2 from the germline V gene are SGDLS and YYNGEE. Trimming left V 3 bases short and J 2 bases short, with 11 bases between. The chain's CDR3 is CASSAGRDNTEAFF. The CDR3 coding sequence is TGTGCCAGCAGCGCCGGCAGGGATAACACTGAAGCTTTCTTT.

The CDR3 region has the DNA TGCGCCAGCAGCCGCGGGGGACTTGCAACTAATGAAAAACTGTTTTTT. It yields the protein CASSRGGLATNEKLFF. The chain joins TRBV4-1 to TRBJ1-4; TRBD1 might be the D (5 bases). Trimming shortened V by 4 bases and J by 0 bases, and 12 bases separated the two germline ends. The CDR3 totals 16 residues. Germline V gene lookup returns CDR1 MGHRA and CDR2 YSYEKL.